What follows is one TCR beta chain and its context. Its antigen is currently unknown. These data belong to a study of cytomegalovirus exposure and HLA in healthy donors. Broader study findings: In vitro work confirmed that three CMV-associated chains recognize CMV antigens. The study put 150 to 200 TCR beta chains on its list as cytomegalovirus-associated. As a later analysis revealed, the rate of TCR association differed by HLA locus, with DRB1 most and HLA-C fewest.

Germline-derived CDR1 and CDR2 are LNHDA and SQIVND (reference sequence). The junction had 3 bases not matched to a gene; V was cut back by 5 bases and J by 1 base. The CDR3 is 15 amino acids. 60 Vbeta and 13 Jbeta primers were used in PCR. Profiling relied on immunoSEQ multiplex PCR, and the TCRdb table lists in-frame clones only, not all of them. The table lists under 200,000 clones, roughly 80% of them singletons. This chain links TRBV19 with TRBJ2-2; TRBD1 agrees at 8 bases. Sample: PBMCs. This receptor was identified in a man aged 50 or older in good health and CMV-seropositive. The CDR3 DNA follows: TGTGCCAGTAGTGCCGGACAGGGGAACACCGGGGAGCTGTTTTTT. Its translation is CASSAGQGNTGELFF.